This T cell receptor (beta chain) was retrieved from a study of blood T cells in healthy people across ages. Study at large: There was about one barcoded beta molecule captured by template switching per two T cells. General study findings and limits: Donors of long life had a larger count of naive CD4+ cells and greater diversity than aged donors.

With respect to this clonotype: Antigen: not known.

Primed by a sample-barcoded 5' primer and a J-beta primer mix, a second PCR proceeded for roughly 6 to 12 cycles. MiXCR, applied by TCRdb to the 5' RACE reads, yields one record per CDR3 protein. The table records under 800,000 distinct CDR3 sequences, roughly 47% of them present only once. There are 12 residues in the CDR3. CDR1 and CDR2 from the germline V gene are SQVTM and ANQGSEA. Trimming removed 3 bases from V and 6 bases from J, with 9 bases in between. This sequence joins TRBV29-1 and TRBJ2-4; D remains unclear. The receptor comes from a woman aged 60-75 years in good health. Sequencing was carried out using blood. The CDR3 coding sequence is TGCAGCGTTGAGAGCAGTAGAAACATTCAGTACTTC. Residues: CSVESSRNIQYF.